This entry describes one T cell receptor (beta chain). The data originate from a study of T cells after posttransplantation cyclophosphamide. Libraries were prepared by immunoSEQ multiplex PCR; TCRdb keeps only in-frame clonotypes and omits some of them. The sample has more than 15,000 clones; around 84% are singletons. This CDR3 has 19 residues. Germline loops: CDR1 SNHLY, CDR2 FYNNEI. The trim removed 4 bases at V and 0 bases at J, leaving 5 bases unmatched. Controls had myeloablative marrow grafts with methotrexate and calcineurin inhibitor, sampled at 1 year. This sample comprised PBMCs, obtained after allogeneic stem cell transplant with calcineurin inhibitor and methotrexate. The source is a female patient aged 18 to 29 who received an allogeneic stem cell transplant from an unrelated donor, was CMV-positive, and had acute and chronic GVHD. The T cells may come from the graft donor. The chain is built from TRBV2 and TRBJ2-2; 16 positions agree with TRBD2. The CDR3 DNA reads TGTGCCAGCAGTGCACCGGGACTAGCGGGAGGGCCGAACACCGGGGAGCTGTTTTTT. Amino acids: CASSAPGLAGGPNTGELFF.